This paragraph reports one T cell receptor (beta chain). What it binds is not known. This entry is derived from a study of cytomegalovirus exposure and HLA in healthy donors. Study-wide points: A later analysis linked a missense DCLRE1C variant to TCR beta V- and J-gene trimming. Among TCR beta chains of equal frequency, HLA-associated ones were more clonally expanded in a later analysis. Presence/absence analysis assumed near-uniform sequencing depth across donors. Apart from CMV serostatus, no immune exposure information was available.

This CDR3 contains 12 residues. The germline V gene encodes CDR1 MNHEY and CDR2 SVGAGI. V dropped 6 bases and J dropped 3 bases, with 8 bases sitting between them. PCR primers comprised 60 Vbeta and 13 Jbeta primers. The assay was immunoSEQ multiplex PCR, and TCRdb's table has in-frame clones only and misses some. This sample's table reports approximately 50,000 clones. This clonotype was obtained from a woman aged 40 to 55 in good health and CMV-seronegative. Sequencing used PBMCs. The V and J genes are TRBV6-5 and TRBJ1-1; a possible D gene is TRBD1 (5 bases). CDR3 loop: CASSDRYTEAFF. CDR3 DNA: TGTGCCAGCAGCGACAGATACACTGAAGCTTTCTTT.